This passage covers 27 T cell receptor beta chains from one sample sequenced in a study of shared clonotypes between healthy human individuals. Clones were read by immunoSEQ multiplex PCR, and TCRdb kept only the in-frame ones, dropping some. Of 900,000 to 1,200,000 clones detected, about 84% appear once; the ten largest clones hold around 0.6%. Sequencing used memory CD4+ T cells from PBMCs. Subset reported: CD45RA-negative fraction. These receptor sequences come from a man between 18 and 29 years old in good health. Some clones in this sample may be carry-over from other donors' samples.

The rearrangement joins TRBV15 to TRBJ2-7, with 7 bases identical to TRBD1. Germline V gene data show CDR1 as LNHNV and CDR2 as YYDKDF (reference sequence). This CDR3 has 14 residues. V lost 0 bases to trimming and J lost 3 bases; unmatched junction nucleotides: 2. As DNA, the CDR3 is TGTGCCACCAGCAGAGATAGGGACAGCTACGAGCAGTACTTC. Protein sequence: CATSRDRDSYEQYF.

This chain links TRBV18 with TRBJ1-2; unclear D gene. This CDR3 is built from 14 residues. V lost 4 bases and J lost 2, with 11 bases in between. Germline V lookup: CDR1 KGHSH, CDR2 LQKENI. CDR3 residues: CASSRAVVNYGYTF. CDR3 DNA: TGTGCCAGCTCACGGGCAGTCGTGAACTATGGCTACACCTTC.

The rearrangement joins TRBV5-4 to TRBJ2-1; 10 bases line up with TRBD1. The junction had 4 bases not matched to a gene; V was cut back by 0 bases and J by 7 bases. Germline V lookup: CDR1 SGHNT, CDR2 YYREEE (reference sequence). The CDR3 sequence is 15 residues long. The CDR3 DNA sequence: TGTGCCAGCAGCTTGGCCTGGACAGGGGGGAATGAGCAGTTCTTC. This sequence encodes CASSLAWTGGNEQFF. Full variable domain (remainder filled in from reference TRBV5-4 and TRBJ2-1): ETGVTQSPTHLIKTRGQQVTLRCSSQSGHNTVSWYQQALGQGPQFIFQYYREEENGRGNFPPRFSGLQFPNYSSELNVNALELDDSALYLCASSLAWTGGNEQFFGPGTRLTVL.

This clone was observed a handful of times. CDR3 in DNA: TGTGCCAGCAGCCCATTGGCCGGGAGTGACCTTTATGAGCAGTTCTTC. It specifies CASSPLAGSDLYEQFF. This chain uses TRBV7-2 with TRBJ2-1, with a weak D call TRBD2 (6 bases). Germline V gives CDR1 SGHTA, CDR2 FQGNSA. The V end was cut by 5 bases, the J end by 8 bases, with 22 bases between. The CDR3 runs to 16 residues.

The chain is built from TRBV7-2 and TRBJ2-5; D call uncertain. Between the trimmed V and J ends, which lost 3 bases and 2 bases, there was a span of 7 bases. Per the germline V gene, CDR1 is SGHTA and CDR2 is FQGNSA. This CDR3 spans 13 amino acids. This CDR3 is CASSFSWQETQYF. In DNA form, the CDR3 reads TGTGCCAGCAGCTTTTCCTGGCAAGAGACCCAGTACTTC.

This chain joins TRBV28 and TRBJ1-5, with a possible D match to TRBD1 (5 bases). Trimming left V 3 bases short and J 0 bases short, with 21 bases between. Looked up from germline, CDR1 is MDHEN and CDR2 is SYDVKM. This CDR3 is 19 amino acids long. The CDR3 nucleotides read TGTGCCAGCAGTTTTTTACAGATACGTGGGGACGGTAGCAATCAGCCCCAGCATTTT. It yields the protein CASSFLQIRGDGSNQPQHF.

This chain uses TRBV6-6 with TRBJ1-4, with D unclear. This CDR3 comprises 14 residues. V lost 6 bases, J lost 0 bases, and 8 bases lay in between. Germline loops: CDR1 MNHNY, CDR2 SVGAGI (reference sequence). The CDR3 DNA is TGTGCCAGCAGGGAGGCTGCAACTAATGAAAAACTGTTTTTT. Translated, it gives CASREAATNEKLFF.

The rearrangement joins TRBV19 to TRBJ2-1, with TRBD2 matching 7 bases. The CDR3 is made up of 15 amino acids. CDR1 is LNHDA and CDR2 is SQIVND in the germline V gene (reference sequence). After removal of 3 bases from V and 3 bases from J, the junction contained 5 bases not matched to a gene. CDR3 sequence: CASSIRAGFYNEQFF. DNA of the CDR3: TGTGCCAGTAGTATCCGAGCGGGGTTCTACAATGAGCAGTTCTTC.

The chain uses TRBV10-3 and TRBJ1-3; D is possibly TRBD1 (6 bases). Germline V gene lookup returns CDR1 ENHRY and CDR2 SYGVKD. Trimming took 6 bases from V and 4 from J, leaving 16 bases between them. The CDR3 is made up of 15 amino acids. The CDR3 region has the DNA TGTGCCATCAGGTCAACCAGGGGATCGGGAAACACCATATATTTT. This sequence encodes CAIRSTRGSGNTIYF.

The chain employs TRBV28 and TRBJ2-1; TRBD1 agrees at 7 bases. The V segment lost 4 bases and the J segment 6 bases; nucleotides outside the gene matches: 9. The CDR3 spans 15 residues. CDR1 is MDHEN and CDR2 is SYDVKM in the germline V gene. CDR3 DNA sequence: TGTGCCAGCAGTTCGGGACAGCGTTCTTCCAATGAGCAGTTCTTC. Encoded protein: CASSSGQRSSNEQFF.

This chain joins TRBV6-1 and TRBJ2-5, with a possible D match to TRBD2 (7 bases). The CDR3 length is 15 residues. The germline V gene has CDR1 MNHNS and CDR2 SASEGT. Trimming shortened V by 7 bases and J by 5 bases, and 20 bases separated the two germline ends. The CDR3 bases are TGTGCCAGCAAACCCTGGGGGGCGCGGGGGGAGACCCAGTACTTC. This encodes CASKPWGARGETQYF.

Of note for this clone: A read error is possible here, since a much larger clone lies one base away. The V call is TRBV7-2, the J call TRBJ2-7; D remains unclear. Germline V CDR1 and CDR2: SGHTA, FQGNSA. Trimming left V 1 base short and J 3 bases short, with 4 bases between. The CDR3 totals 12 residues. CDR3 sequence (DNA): TGTGCCAGCAGCTTAGGGTTCTACGAGCAGTACTTC. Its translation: CASSLGFYEQYF.

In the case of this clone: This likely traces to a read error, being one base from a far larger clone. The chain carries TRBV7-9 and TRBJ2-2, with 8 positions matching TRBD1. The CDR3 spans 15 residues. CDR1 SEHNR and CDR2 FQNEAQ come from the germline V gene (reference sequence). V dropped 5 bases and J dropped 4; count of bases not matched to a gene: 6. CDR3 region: CASSRGDRLTGELFF. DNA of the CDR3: TGTGCCAGCAGCCGAGGGGACAGGCTCACCGGGGAGCTGTTTTTT.

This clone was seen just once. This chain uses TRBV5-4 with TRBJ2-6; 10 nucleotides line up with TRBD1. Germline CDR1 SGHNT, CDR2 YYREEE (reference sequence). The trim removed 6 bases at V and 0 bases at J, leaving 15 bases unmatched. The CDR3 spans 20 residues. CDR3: CASTDPGQGERISGANVLTF. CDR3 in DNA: TGTGCCAGCACCGACCCAGGACAGGGGGAAAGGATCTCTGGGGCCAACGTCCTGACTTTC.

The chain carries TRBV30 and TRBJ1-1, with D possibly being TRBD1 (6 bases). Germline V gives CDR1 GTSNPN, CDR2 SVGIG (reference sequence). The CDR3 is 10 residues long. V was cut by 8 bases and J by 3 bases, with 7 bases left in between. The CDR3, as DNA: TGTGCCGGGGGCGACACTGAAGCTTTCTTT. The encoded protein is CAGGDTEAFF.

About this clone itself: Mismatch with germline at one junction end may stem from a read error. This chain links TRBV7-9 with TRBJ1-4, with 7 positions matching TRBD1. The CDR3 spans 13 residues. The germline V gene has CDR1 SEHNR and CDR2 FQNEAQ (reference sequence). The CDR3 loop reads CASSFRGAGEMLF. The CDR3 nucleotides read TGTGCCAGCAGCTTCAGGGGGGCAGGGGAAATGCTTTTT.

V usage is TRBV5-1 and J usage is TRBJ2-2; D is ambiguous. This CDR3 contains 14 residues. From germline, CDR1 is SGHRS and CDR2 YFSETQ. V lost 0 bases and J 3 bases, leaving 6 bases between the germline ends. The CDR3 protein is CASSLGQHTGELFF. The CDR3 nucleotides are TGCGCCAGCAGCTTGGGGCAGCACACCGGGGAGCTGTTTTTT.

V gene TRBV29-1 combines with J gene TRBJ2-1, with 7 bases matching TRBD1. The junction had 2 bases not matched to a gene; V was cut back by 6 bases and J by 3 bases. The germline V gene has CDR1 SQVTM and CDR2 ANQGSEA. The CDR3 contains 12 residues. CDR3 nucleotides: TGCAGCGTCCGGGACAGCTACAATGAGCAGTTCTTC. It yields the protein CSVRDSYNEQFF.

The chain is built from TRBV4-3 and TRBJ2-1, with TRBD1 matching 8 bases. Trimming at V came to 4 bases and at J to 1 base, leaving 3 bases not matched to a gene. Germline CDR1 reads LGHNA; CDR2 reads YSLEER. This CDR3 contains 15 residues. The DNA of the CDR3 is TGCGCCAGCAGCCCCGGACAGGGTTCCTACAATGAGCAGTTCTTC. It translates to CASSPGQGSYNEQFF.

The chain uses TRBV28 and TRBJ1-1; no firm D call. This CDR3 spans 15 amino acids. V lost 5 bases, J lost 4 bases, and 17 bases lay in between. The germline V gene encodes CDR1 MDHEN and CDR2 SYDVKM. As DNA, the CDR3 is TGTGCCAGCAGTCCCCCCCATGGAGGGTCCACTGAAGCTTTCTTT. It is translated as CASSPPHGGSTEAFF.

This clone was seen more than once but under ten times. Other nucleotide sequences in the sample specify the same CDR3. The CDR3 spells CAWSPNGNTIYF. The CDR3 DNA reads TGTGCCTGGAGTCCGAATGGAAACACCATATATTTT. This chain joins TRBV30 and TRBJ1-3, with D unclear. The CDR3 has 12 residues. Trimming removed 2 bases at V and 3 bases at J, with 5 bases between. CDR1 and CDR2 (germline): GTSNPN, SVGIG (reference sequence).

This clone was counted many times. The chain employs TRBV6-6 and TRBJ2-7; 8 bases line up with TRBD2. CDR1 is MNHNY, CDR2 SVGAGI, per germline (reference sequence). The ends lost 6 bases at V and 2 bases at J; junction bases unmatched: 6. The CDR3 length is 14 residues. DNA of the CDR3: TGTGCCAGCAGGGGCGGGGGACTAGCCTACGAGCAGTACTTC. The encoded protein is CASRGGGLAYEQYF.

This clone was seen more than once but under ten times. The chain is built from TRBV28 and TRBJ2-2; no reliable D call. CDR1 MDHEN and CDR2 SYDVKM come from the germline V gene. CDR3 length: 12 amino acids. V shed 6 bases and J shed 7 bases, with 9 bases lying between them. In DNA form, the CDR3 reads TGTGCCAGCAGAACTTTCGTCGGGGAGCTGTTTTTT. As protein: CASRTFVGELFF.

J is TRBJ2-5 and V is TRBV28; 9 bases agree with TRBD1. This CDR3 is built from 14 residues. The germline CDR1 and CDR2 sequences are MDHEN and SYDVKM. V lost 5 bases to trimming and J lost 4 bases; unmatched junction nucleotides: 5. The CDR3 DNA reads TGTGCCAGCAGTCGGACAGGGGCTGGAGAGACCCAGTACTTC. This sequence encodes CASSRTGAGETQYF.

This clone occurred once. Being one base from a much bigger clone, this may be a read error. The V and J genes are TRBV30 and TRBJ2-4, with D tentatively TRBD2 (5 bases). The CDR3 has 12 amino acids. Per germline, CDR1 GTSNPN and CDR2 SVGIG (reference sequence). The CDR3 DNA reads TGTGCCTGGACCGACGGGAAAAACACTCAGTACTTC. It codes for CAWTDGKNTQYF.

CDR3 DNA: TGTGCCAGCAGCTTATGGAGCAGCGAGCAGTACTTC. Translating gives CASSLWSSEQYF. The chain recombines TRBV5-6 with TRBJ2-7; no reliable D call. With 2 bases removed from V and 6 bases from J, the gap between germline ends came to 9 bases. Germline CDR1 and CDR2: SGHDT and YYEEEE. CDR3 length: 12 residues.

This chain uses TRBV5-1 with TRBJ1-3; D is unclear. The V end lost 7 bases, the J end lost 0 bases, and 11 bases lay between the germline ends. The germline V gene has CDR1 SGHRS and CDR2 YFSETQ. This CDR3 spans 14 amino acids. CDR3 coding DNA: TGCGCCAGCGGAGCCAGCAGCTCTGGAAACACCATATATTTT. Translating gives CASGASSSGNTIYF.